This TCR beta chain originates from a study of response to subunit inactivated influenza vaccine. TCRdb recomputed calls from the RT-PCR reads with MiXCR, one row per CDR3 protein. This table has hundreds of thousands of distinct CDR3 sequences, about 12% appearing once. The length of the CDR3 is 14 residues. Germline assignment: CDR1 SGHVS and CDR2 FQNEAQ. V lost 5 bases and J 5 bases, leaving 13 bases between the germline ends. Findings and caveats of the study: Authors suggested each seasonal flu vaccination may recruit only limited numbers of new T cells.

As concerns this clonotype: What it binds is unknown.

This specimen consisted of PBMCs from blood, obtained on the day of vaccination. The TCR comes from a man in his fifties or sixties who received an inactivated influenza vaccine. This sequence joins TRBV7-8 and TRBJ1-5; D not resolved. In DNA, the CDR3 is TGTGCCAGCAGCCCCTGGACTCCTGATCAGCCCCAGCATTTT. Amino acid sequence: CASSPWTPDQPQHF. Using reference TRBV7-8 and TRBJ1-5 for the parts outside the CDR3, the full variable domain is GAGVSQSPRYKVAKRGQDVALRCDPISGHVSLFWYQQALGQGPEFLTYFQNEAQLDKSGLPSDRFFAERPEGSVSTLKIQRTQQEDSAVYLCASSPWTPDQPQHFGDGTRLSIL.